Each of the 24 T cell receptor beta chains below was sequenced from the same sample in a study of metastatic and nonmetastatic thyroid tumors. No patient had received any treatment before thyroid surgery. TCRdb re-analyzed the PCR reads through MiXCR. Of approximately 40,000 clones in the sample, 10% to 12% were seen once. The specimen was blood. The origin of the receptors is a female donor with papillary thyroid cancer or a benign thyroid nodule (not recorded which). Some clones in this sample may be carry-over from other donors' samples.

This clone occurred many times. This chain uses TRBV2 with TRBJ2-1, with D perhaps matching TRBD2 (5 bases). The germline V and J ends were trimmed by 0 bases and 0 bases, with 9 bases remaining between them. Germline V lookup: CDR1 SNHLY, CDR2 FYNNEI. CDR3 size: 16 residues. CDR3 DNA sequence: TGTGCCAGCAGTGAAGCCCAGGCGGGCTCCTACAATGAGCAGTTCTTC. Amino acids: CASSEAQAGSYNEQFF. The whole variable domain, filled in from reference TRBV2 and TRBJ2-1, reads EPEVTQTPSHQVTQMGQEVILRCVPISNHLYFYWYRQILGQKVEFLVSFYNNEISEKSEIFDDQFSVERPDGSNFTLKIRSTKLEDSAMYFCASSEAQAGSYNEQFFGPGTRLTVL.

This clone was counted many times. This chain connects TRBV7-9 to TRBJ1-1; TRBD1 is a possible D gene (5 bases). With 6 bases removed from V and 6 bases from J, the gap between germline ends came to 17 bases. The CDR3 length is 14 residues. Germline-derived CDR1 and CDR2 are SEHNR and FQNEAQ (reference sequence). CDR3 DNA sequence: TGTGCCAGCAGTTTTCCAGGGATTCTCGCTGAAGCTTTCTTT. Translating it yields CASSFPGILAEAFF.

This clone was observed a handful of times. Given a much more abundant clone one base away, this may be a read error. The CDR3 loop reads CASILYGNTIYF. CDR3 sequence (DNA): TGTGCCAGCATTTTATATGGAAACACCATATATTTT. The V call is TRBV7-9, the J call TRBJ1-3, with D hard to call. CDR3 length equals 12 residues. Trimming pared 7 bases from V and 3 bases from J, leaving 7 bases between. Germline loops: CDR1 SEHNR, CDR2 FQNEAQ (reference sequence).

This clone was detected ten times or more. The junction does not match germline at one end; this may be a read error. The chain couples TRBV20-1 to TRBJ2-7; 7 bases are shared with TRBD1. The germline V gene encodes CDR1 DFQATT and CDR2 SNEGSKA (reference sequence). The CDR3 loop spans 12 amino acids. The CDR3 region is CSASRQGYEQCF. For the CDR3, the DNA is TGCAGTGCTAGCCGACAGGGCTACGAGCAGTGCTTC.

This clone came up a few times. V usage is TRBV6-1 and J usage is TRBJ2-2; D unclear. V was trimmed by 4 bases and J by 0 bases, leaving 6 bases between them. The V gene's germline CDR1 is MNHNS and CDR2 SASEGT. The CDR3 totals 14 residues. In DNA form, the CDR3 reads TGTGCCAGCAGTGGTAGGACGAACACCGGGGAGCTGTTTTTT. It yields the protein CASSGRTNTGELFF.

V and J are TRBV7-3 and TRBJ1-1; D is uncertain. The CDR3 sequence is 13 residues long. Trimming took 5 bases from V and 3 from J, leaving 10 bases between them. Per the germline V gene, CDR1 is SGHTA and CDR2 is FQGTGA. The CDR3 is CASSLGRYTEAFF. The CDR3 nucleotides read TGTGCCAGCAGCCTCGGCCGTTACACTGAAGCTTTCTTT. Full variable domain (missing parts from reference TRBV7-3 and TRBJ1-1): GAGVSQTPSNKVTEKGKYVELRCDPISGHTALYWYRQSLGQGPEFLIYFQGTGAADDSGLPNDRFFAVRPEGSVSTLKIQRTERGDSAVYLCASSLGRYTEAFFGQGTRLTVV.

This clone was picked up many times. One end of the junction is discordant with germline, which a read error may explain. The CDR3 spells CASSLTGGNYGYTF. The CDR3, as DNA: TGTGCCAGCAGCCTCACAGGGGGCAACTACGGCTACACCTTC. The genes are TRBV12-3 or TRBV12-4 and TRBJ1-2; 9 bases are a match to TRBD1. The CDR3 is 14 amino acids.

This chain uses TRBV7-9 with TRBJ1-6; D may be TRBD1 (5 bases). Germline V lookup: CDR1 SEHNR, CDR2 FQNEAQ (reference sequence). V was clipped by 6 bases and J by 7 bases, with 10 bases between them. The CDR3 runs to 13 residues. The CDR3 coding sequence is TGTGCCAGCAGGAAACAGGCCAATTCACCCCTCCACTTT. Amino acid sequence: CASRKQANSPLHF.

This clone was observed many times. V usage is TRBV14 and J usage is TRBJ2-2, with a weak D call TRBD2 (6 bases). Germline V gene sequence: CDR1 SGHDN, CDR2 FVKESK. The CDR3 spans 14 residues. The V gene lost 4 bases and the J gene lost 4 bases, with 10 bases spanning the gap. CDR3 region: CASSLGGGTGELFF. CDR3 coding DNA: TGTGCCAGCAGCCTCGGGGGAGGCACCGGGGAGCTGTTTTTT.

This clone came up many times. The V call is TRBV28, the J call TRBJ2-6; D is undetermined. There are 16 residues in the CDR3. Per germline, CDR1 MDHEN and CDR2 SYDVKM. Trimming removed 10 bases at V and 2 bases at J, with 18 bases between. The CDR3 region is CATLERASTGANVLTF. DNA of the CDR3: TGTGCCACTCTAGAACGGGCGAGCACTGGGGCCAACGTCCTGACTTTC. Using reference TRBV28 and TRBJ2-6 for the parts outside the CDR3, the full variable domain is DVKVTQSSRYLVKRTGEKVFLECVQDMDHENMFWYRQDPGLGLRLIYFSYDVKMKEKGDIPEGYSVSREKKERFSLILESASTNQTSMYLCATLERASTGANVLTFGAGSRLTVL.

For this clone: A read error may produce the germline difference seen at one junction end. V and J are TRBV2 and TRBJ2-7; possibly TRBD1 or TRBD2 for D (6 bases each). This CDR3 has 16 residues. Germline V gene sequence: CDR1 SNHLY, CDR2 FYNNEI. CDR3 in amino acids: CASSEVRGDKSYEQYF. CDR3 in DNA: TGTGCCAGCAGCGAAGTAAGGGGGGACAAATCCTACGAGCAGTACTTC.

The CDR3 DNA reads as TGTGCCAGCAGTGCCGCGGGGAACTATGGCTACACCTTC. Its translation: CASSAAGNYGYTF. The chain couples TRBV6-1 to TRBJ1-2; D not certain. The CDR3 has 13 residues. Germline V gene sequence: CDR1 MNHNS, CDR2 SASEGT. With 4 bases removed from V and 2 bases from J, the gap between germline ends came to 8 bases.

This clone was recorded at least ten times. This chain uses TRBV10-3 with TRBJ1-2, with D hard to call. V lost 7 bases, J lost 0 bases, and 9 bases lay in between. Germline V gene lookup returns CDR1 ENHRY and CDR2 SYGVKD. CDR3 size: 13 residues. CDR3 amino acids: CAITDQPNYGYTF. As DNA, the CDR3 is TGTGCCATCACGGACCAACCTAACTATGGCTACACCTTC.

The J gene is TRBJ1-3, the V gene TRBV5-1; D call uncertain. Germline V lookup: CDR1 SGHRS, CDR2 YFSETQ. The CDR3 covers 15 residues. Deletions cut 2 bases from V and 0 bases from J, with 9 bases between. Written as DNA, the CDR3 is TGCGCCAGCAGCTTCGGAGGCAGCTCTGGAAACACCATATATTTT. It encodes CASSFGGSSGNTIYF.

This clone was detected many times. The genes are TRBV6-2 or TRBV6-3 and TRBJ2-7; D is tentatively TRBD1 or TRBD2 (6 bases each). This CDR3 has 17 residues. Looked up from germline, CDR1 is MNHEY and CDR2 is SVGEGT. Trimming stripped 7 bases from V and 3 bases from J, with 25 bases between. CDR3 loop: CASTPGGGLRRGYEQYF. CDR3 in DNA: TGTGCCAGCACCCCCGGGGGCGGCCTAAGAAGGGGCTACGAGCAGTACTTC.

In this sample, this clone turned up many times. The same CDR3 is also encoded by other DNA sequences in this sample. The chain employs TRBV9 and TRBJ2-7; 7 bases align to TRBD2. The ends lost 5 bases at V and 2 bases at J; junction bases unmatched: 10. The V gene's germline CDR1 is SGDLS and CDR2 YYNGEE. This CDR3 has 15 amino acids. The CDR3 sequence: CASSVGGRAPYEQYF. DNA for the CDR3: TGTGCCAGCAGTGTTGGGGGGAGGGCCCCCTACGAGCAGTACTTC.

The CDR3, as DNA: TGCAGTGCTTTTCCGGGACTAGCGGGAGGGCCCGGCACCGGGGAGCTGTTTTTT. Its protein product is CSAFPGLAGGPGTGELFF. The genes are TRBV20-1 and TRBJ2-2; 16 bases match TRBD2. With V trimmed by 5 bases and J by 4 bases, 10 bases remained unmatched. The CDR3 extends over 18 amino acids. Looked up from germline, CDR1 is DFQATT and CDR2 is SNEGSKA (reference sequence).

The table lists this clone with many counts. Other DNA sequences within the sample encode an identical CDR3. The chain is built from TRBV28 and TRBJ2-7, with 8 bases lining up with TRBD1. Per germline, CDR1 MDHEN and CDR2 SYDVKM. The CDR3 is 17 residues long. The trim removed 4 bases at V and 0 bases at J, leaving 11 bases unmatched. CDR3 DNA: TGTGCCAGCAGTTCGCCTGACAGGGGACACGTCTCCTACGAGCAGTACTTC. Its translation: CASSSPDRGHVSYEQYF.

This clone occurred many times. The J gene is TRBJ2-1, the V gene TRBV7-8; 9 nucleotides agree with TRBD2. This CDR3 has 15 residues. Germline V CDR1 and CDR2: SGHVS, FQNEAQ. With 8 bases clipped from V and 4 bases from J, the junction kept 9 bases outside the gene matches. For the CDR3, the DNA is TGTGCCAGCGGATCGACTAGCGGACCGTACAATGAGCAGTTCTTC. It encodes CASGSTSGPYNEQFF.

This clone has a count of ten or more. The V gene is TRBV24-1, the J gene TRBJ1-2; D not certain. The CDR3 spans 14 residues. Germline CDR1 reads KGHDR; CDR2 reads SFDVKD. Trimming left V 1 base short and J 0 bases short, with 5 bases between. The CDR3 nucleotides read TGTGCCACCAGTGATTTTTCCACTAACTATGGCTACACCTTC. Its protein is CATSDFSTNYGYTF.

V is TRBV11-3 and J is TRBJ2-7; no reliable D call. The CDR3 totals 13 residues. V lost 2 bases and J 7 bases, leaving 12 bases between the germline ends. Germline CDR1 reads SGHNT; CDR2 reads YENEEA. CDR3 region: CASSLWQYAEQYF. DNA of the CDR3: TGTGCCAGCAGCTTATGGCAGTATGCAGAGCAGTACTTC.

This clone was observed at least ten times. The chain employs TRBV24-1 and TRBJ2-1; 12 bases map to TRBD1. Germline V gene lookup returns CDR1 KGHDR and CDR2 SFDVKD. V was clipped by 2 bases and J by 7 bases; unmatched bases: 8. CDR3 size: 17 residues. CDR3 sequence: CATSDSSGTGGENEQFF. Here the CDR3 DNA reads TGTGCCACCAGTGATTCTTCCGGGACAGGGGGCGAGAATGAGCAGTTCTTC.

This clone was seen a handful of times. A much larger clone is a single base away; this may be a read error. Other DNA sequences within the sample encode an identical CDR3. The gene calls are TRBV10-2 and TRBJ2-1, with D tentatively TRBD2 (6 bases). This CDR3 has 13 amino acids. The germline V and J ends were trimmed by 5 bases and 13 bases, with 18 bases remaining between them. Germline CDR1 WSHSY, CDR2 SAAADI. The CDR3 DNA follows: TGCGCCAGCAGTACGGGACGGGAGTTTGAACAGTTCTTC. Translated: CASSTGREFEQFF.

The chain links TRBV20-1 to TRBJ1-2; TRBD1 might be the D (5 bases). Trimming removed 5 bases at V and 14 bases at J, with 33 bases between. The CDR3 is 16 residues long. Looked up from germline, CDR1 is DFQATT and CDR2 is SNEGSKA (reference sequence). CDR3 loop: CSARWARDAVIGPPTF. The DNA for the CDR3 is TGCAGTGCTCGGTGGGCCCGGGACGCGGTAATCGGCCCTCCAACCTTC.